This section outlines one T cell receptor beta chain sequence together with its context. Its antigen is still unknown. Here immunoSEQ multiplex PCR was the method, and the copy in TCRdb shows in-frame clones only, minus some. Of 95,000 to 110,000 clones detected, 80% to 90% appear once; the ten largest clones hold 20%. This sample is drawn from a study of T cell responses to AZD1222 COVID-19 vaccine. Findings and caveats of the study: Only five to seven AZD1222 recipients were seropositive at baseline. The study sampled repertoires only after the peak T cell response. A reported finding is that nearly half of spike-specific TCRs target unmutated variant regions.

This sequence was found in an adult in good health. Sequencing used peripheral blood, obtained on day 0 of AZD1222 vaccination.

CDR3 loop: CASSRSVSETQYF. CDR3 DNA sequence: TGTGCCAGCAGCAGAAGTGTGTCGGAGACCCAGTACTTC. The chain employs TRBV7-2 and TRBJ2-5; D remains unclear. V was cut by 5 bases and J by 5 bases, with 12 bases left in between. Germline loops: CDR1 SGHTA, CDR2 FQGNSA. This CDR3 contains 13 residues.